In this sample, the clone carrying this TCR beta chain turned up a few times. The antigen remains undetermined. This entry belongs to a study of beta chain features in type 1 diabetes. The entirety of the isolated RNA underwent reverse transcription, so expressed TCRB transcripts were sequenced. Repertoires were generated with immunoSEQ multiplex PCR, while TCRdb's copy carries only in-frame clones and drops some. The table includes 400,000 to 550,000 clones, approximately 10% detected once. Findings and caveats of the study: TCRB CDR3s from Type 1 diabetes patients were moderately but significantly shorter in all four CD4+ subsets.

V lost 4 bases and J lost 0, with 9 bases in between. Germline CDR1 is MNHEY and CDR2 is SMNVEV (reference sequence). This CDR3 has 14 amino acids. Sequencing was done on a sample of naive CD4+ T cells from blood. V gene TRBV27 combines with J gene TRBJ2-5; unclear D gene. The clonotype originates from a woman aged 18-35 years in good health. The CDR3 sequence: CASSSMGYQETQYF. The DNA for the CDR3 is TGTGCCAGCAGTTCGATGGGGTACCAAGAGACCCAGTACTTC.